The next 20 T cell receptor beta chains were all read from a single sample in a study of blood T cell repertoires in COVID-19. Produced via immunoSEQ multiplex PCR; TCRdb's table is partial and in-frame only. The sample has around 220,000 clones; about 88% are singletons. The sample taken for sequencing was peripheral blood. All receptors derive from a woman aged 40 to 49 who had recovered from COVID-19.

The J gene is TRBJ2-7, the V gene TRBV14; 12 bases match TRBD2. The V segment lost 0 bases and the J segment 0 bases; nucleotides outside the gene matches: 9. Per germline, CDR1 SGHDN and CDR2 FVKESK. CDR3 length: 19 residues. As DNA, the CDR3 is TGTGCCAGCAGCCAAGATTTGGGACTAGCGGGTTTGGCCTCCTACGAGCAGTACTTC. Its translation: CASSQDLGLAGLASYEQYF.

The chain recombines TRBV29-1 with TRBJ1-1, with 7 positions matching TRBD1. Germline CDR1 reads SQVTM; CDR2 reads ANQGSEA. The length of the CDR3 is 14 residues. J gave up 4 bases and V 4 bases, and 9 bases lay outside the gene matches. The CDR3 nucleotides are TGCAGCGTTGGGCCCGGGACAGCATCCACTGAAGCTTTCTTT. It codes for CSVGPGTASTEAFF.

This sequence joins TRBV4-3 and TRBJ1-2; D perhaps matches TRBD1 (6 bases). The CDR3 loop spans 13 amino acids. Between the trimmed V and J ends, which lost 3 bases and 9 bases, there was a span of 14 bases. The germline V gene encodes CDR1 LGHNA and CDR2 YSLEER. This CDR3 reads CASSHPGGGSYTF. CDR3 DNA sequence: TGCGCCAGCAGCCATCCTGGGGGCGGTAGCTACACCTTC.

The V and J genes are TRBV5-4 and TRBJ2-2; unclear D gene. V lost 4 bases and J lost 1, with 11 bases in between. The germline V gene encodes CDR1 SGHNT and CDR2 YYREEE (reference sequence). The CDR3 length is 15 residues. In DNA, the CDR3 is TGTGCCAGCAGCGGAGTGGGTGGGAACACCGGGGAGCTGTTTTTT. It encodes CASSGVGGNTGELFF.

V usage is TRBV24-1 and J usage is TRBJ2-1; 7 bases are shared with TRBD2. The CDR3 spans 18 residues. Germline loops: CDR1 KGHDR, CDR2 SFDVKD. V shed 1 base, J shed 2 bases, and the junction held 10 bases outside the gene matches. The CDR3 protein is CATSDLGMGLAAYNEQFF. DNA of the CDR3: TGTGCCACCAGTGATTTAGGTATGGGGCTAGCGGCCTACAATGAGCAGTTCTTC.

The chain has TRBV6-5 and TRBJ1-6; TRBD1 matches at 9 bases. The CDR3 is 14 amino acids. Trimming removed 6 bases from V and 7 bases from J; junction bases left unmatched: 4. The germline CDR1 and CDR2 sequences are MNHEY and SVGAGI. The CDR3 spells CASRRDRGNSPLHF. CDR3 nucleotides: TGTGCCAGCAGAAGAGACAGGGGGAATTCACCCCTCCACTTT.

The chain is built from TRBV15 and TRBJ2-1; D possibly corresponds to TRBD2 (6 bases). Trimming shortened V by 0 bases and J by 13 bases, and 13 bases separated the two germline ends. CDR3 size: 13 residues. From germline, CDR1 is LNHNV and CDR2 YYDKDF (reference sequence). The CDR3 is CATSRDPGDPQFF. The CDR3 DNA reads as TGTGCCACCAGCAGAGATCCGGGGGACCCTCAGTTCTTC.

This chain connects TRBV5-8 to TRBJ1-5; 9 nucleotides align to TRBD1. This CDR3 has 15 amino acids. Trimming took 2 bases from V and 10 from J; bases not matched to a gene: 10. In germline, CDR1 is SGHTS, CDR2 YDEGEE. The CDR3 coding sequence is TGTGCCAGCAGCTTCGGGTTAATTACAGGGGGCCCCCAGCATTTT. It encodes CASSFGLITGGPQHF.

This CDR3 is CAISGDRVNEQFF. CDR3 DNA sequence: TGTGCCATCAGTGGGGACAGGGTCAATGAGCAGTTCTTC. The chain recombines TRBV10-3 with TRBJ2-1; the match to TRBD1 covers 9 bases. Looked up from germline, CDR1 is ENHRY and CDR2 is SYGVKD. The CDR3 is 13 residues long. V was clipped by 4 bases and J by 6 bases; unmatched bases: 1.

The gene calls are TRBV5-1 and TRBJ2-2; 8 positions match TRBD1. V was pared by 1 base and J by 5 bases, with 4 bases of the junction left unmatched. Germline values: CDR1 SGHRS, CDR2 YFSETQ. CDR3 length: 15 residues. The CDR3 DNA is TGCGCCAGCAGCTTGAGGACAGGGCAAACCGGGGAGCTGTTTTTT. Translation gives CASSLRTGQTGELFF.

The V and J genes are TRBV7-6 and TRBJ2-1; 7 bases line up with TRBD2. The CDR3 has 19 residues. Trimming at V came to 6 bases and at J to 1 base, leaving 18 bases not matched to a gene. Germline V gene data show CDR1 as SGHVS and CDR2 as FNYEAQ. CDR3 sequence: CASSTRRAGLLASYNEQFF. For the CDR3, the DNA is TGTGCCAGCAGTACCAGACGAGCGGGACTGTTGGCGTCCTACAATGAGCAGTTCTTC.

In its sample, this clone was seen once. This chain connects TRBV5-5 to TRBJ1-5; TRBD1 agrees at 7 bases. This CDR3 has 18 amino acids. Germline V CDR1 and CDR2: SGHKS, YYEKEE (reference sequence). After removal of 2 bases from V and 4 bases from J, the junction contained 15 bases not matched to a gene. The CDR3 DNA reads TGTGCCAGCAGCTTCCAACCTTCATTGGGACAGATAAATCAGCCCCAGCATTTT. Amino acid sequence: CASSFQPSLGQINQPQHF.

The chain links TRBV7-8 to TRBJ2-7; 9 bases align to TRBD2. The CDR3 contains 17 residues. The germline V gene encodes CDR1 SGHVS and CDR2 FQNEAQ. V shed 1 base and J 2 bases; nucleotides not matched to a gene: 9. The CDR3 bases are TGTGCCAGCAGCTTAGGTTTGGGACTAGCTATTGCCTACGAGCAGTACTTC. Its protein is CASSLGLGLAIAYEQYF.

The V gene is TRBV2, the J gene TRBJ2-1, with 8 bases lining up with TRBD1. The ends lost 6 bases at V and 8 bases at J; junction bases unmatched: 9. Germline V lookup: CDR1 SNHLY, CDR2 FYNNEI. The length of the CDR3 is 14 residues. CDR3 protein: CASRGPGQADEQFF. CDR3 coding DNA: TGTGCCAGCAGGGGCCCGGGACAGGCCGATGAGCAGTTCTTC. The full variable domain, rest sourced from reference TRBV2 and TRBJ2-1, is EPEVTQTPSHQVTQMGQEVILRCVPISNHLYFYWYRQILGQKVEFLVSFYNNEISEKSEIFDDQFSVERPDGSNFTLKIRSTKLEDSAMYFCASRGPGQADEQFFGPGTRLTVL.

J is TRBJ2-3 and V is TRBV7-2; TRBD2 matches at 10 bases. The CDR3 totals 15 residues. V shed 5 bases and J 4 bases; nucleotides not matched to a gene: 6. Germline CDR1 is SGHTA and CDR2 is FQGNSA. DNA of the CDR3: TGTGCCAGCAGCGCAGCGGGGGGGCCAGCAGATACGCAGTATTTT. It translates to CASSAAGGPADTQYF.

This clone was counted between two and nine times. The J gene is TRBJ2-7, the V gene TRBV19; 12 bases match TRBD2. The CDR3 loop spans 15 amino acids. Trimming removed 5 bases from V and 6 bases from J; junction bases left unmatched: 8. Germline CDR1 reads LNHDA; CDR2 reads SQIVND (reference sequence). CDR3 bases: TGTGCCAGTAGTCTCCGACTAGCGGGAGAGGTCGAGCAGTACTTC. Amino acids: CASSLRLAGEVEQYF.

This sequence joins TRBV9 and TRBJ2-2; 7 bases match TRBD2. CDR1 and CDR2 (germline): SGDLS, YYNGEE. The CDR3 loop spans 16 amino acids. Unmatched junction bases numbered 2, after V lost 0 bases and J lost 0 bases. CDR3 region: CASSVVGRPNTGELFF. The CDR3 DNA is TGTGCCAGCAGCGTAGTCGGGAGGCCGAACACCGGGGAGCTGTTTTTT.

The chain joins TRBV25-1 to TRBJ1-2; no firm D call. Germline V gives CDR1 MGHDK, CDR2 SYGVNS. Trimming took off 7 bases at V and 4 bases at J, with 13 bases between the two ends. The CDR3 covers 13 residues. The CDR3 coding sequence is TGTGCCAGCACCAGCCCAGGCCGCTATGGCTACACCTTC. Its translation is CASTSPGRYGYTF.

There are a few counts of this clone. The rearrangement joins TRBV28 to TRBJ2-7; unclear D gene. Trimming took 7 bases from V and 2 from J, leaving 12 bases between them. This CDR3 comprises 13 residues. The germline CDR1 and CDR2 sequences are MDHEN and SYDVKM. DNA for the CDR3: TGTGCCAGCACCTCCCCTAACCCCTACGAGCAGTACTTC. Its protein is CASTSPNPYEQYF.

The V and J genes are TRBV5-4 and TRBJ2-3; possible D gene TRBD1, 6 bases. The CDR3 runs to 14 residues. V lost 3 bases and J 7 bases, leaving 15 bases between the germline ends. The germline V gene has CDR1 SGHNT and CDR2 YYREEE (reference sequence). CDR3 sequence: CASSSFSQGNTQYF. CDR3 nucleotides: TGTGCCAGCAGCTCGTTTTCACAGGGAAATACGCAGTATTTT.